This TCR beta chain was obtained from a study of vaccination and CD4 T cells after COVID-19. Whole-study context: Cells were stimulated with overlapping spike peptides from SARS-CoV-2, HCoV-NL63, HCoV-OC43 and HCoV-229E.

The CDR3 is 15 amino acids. Trimming cost V 0 bases and J 5 bases, with 16 bases left between them. Germline V gene data show CDR1 as DFQATT and CDR2 as SNEGSKA (reference sequence). Remarks on this clonotype: Antigen: not known.

Researchers used the Oncomine TCR Beta short-read assay to sequence DNA from cultured CD4+ T cells. TCRdb passed the PCR reads through MiXCR, listing each CDR3 protein once. The table records about 18,000 distinct CDR3 sequences, roughly 73% of them present only once. The treatment here: roughly 11-day PBMC culture with coronavirus spike peptide pools or control peptides (ViraFEST assay). Study findings and constraints: Post-infection sampling omitted early timepoints and covered relatively few convalescent patients.

The rearrangement joins TRBV20-1 to TRBJ2-5; D perhaps matches TRBD2 (6 bases). Source: CD4+ T cells from blood, cultured in vitro, taken after SARS-CoV-2 vaccination. The receptor comes from a human donor who received a COVID-19 vaccine. CDR3 amino acids: CSARDATSSGETQYF. CDR3 in DNA: TGCAGTGCTAGAGACGCCACTAGCTCCGGCGAGACCCAGTACTTC.